This T cell receptor (beta chain) was documented in a study of blood T cell repertoires in COVID-19. A few counts support this clone. Germline lookup yields CDR1 SGHNT and CDR2 YYREEE (reference sequence). V lost 4 bases and J lost 8; bases outside the gene matches: 11. The CDR3 extends over 14 amino acids. Profiling relied on immunoSEQ multiplex PCR, and the TCRdb table lists in-frame clones only, not all of them. The table lists about 42,000 clones, 86% of them singletons, with approximately 59% in the top ten. This chain joins TRBV5-4 and TRBJ1-1; TRBD1 matches 7 bases. Sequencing was performed on peripheral blood. The sequence came from a man aged 65-85 years with acute or convalescent COVID-19. This chain's CDR3 is CASSAPTGVEEAFF. CDR3 nucleotide sequence: TGTGCCAGCAGCGCCCCTACAGGGGTCGAGGAAGCTTTCTTT.